The TCR beta chain under discussion was sequenced for a study of Ad26.COV2.S vaccination and SARS-CoV-2 variants. Study overall: A COV1001 Ad26.COV2.S trial-arm participant provided the sample. Doses of Ad26.COV2.S were injected into muscle once or twice, 56 days apart.

Study findings and constraints: The analyses of TCR breadth and depth may have understated the size of total T cell responses.

Generated by immunoSEQ multiplex PCR, the TCRdb table keeps only in-frame clones and is missing some. Altogether approximately 460,000 clones are present, 89% being singletons, with the ten largest covering about 1.7%. Sample treatment: roughly 20 received Ad26.COV2.S at low or high dose, single or two shots; roughly five received placebo; per-sample allocation not given. All samples were drawn on day 63, counting from the first vaccine or placebo injection. Boston supplied an adult donor aged 18-55 years. J was trimmed by 7 bases and V by 2 bases; bases with no gene match: 3. The CDR3 has 13 residues. Germline V gene sequence: CDR1 SGHAT, CDR2 FQNNGV. On this clone: The antigen remains undetermined.

The specimen was peripheral blood, collected in a trial of Ad26.COV2.S vaccine versus placebo. The rearrangement uses TRBV11-2 and TRBJ1-2, with TRBD1 matching over 8 bases. The sequence came from a person between 18 and 65 years old who received the Ad26.COV2.S COVID-19 vaccine or a placebo. The CDR3 DNA reads TGTGCCAGCAGCTTAACAGGGGGGGGTGGCTACACCTTC. Residues: CASSLTGGGGYTF.